These T cell receptor beta chains were read from a single sample in a study of long-term antiretroviral therapy in people with HIV. TCRdb's table, derived via immunoSEQ multiplex PCR, lists solely in-frame clones and lacks some. The sample has approximately 37,000 clones, roughly 80% seen once. The sample here was unsorted PBMCs, taken 1 year after starting antiretroviral therapy. The receptors here all came from a man aged 18-30 years with HIV. Each CDR3 is given with its conserved first and last residue. Each record gives: J gene, clone size, D gene, V gene, CDR3 DNA, CDR3 protein. A D gene is named only where the DNA matches it firmly. Clone size is not always given. Where it is, it says once, few, many or a class for expanded clones.

j_gene: TRBJ1-1; abundance: .; d_gene: .; v_gene: TRBV4-1; CDR3nt: TGCGCCAGCCGGGGCCCTAAAAGACAGGTGAATATGAACACTGAAGCTTTCTTT; CDR3aa: CASRGPKRQVNMNTEAFF
j_gene: TRBJ1-2; abundance: .; d_gene: .; v_gene: TRBV18; CDR3nt: TGTGCCAGCTCACCAAGGAAAGGTGATGCCTATGGCTACACCTTC; CDR3aa: CASSPRKGDAYGYTF
j_gene: TRBJ1-2; abundance: once; d_gene: TRBD1; v_gene: TRBV5-1; CDR3nt: TGCGCCAGCAGCCTAAGGACAGGGGCTAACTATGGCTACACCTTC; CDR3aa: CASSLRTGANYGYTF
j_gene: TRBJ1-1; abundance: .; d_gene: TRBD1; v_gene: TRBV7-9; CDR3nt: TGTGCCAGCAGCCGGGGACAGGAAGACACTGAAGCTTTCTTT; CDR3aa: CASSRGQEDTEAFF
j_gene: TRBJ2-7; abundance: .; d_gene: .; v_gene: TRBV7-8; CDR3nt: TGTGCCAGCAGCTTAGGTGTCCCCTCAGGCCCCTACGAGCAGTACTTC; CDR3aa: CASSLGVPSGPYEQYF
j_gene: TRBJ2-3; abundance: .; d_gene: .; v_gene: TRBV7-9; CDR3nt: TGTGCCAGCAGCTTGGACACAGATACGCAGTATTTT; CDR3aa: CASSLDTDTQYF
j_gene: TRBJ2-7; abundance: once; d_gene: .; v_gene: TRBV5-1; CDR3nt: TGCGCCAGCAGCTTGGAGGGCAGGACCTACGAGCAGTACTTC; CDR3aa: CASSLEGRTYEQYF
j_gene: TRBJ2-1; abundance: once; d_gene: TRBD2; v_gene: TRBV2; CDR3nt: TGTGCCAGCAGTGCCACTAGCGGTCCCTACAATGAGCAGTTCTTC; CDR3aa: CASSATSGPYNEQFF
j_gene: TRBJ2-5; abundance: once; d_gene: TRBD1; v_gene: TRBV28; CDR3nt: TGTGCCAGCAGTGAACGGACAGGGTGGCAAGAGACCCAGTACTTC; CDR3aa: CASSERTGWQETQYF
j_gene: TRBJ2-7; abundance: .; d_gene: TRBD2; v_gene: TRBV5-6; CDR3nt: TGTGCCAGCGAACTGGGGGGGTACGAGCAGTACTTC; CDR3aa: CASELGGYEQYF
j_gene: TRBJ1-1; abundance: .; d_gene: .; v_gene: TRBV11-1; CDR3nt: TGTGCCAGCAGCGCAATTTTAAGTAACACTGAAGCTTTCTTT; CDR3aa: CASSAILSNTEAFF
j_gene: TRBJ1-5; abundance: few; d_gene: .; v_gene: TRBV2; CDR3nt: TGTGCCAGCAGTGATCGGGGGAGCAATCAGCCCCAGCATTTT; CDR3aa: CASSDRGSNQPQHF
j_gene: TRBJ2-7; abundance: .; d_gene: .; v_gene: TRBV21-1; CDR3nt: TGTGCCAGCAGCAAACCCCTAGCGGGGCCCTCCTACGAGCAGTACTTC; CDR3aa: CASSKPLAGPSYEQYF
j_gene: TRBJ2-7; abundance: once; d_gene: .; v_gene: TRBV6-5; CDR3nt: TGTGCCAGCAGTGTGAACAGGGTCACCTACGAGCAGTACTTC; CDR3aa: CASSVNRVTYEQYF
j_gene: TRBJ2-1; abundance: .; d_gene: TRBD2; v_gene: TRBV9; CDR3nt: TGTGCCAGCAGCGTACCCCGTACTAGCGGGGGGACCTACAATGAGCAGTTCTTC; CDR3aa: CASSVPRTSGGTYNEQFF
j_gene: TRBJ1-1; abundance: .; d_gene: .; v_gene: TRBV5-1; CDR3nt: TGCGCCAGCAGCTTGGCCTCTTTTGGGAACACTGAAGCTTTCTTT; CDR3aa: CASSLASFGNTEAFF
j_gene: TRBJ1-6; abundance: .; d_gene: .; v_gene: TRBV5-1; CDR3nt: TGCGCCAGCAGCTTGGACAGCCCAAATAATTCACCCCTCCACTTT; CDR3aa: CASSLDSPNNSPLHF
j_gene: TRBJ2-7; abundance: .; d_gene: TRBD1; v_gene: TRBV4-1; CDR3nt: TGCGCCAGCAGCCCCCAGACAGGGAACTACGAGCAGTACTTC; CDR3aa: CASSPQTGNYEQYF
j_gene: TRBJ2-7; abundance: .; d_gene: TRBD1; v_gene: TRBV19; CDR3nt: TGTGCCAGTAGTAAAACAGGGGGCTCCTACGAGCAGTACTTC; CDR3aa: CASSKTGGSYEQYF
j_gene: TRBJ2-7; abundance: .; d_gene: .; v_gene: TRBV6-6; CDR3nt: TGTGCCAGCAGTTACTTCGGGACATCTTACGAGCAGTACTTC; CDR3aa: CASSYFGTSYEQYF
j_gene: TRBJ1-1; abundance: .; d_gene: .; v_gene: TRBV10-3; CDR3nt: TGTGCCATCAGTGAGTTGAACACTGAAGCTTTCTTT; CDR3aa: CAISELNTEAFF
j_gene: TRBJ1-5; abundance: .; d_gene: TRBD1; v_gene: TRBV18; CDR3nt: TGTGCCAGCTCATCGACAGGGATGGGCAATCAGCCCCAGCATTTT; CDR3aa: CASSSTGMGNQPQHF
j_gene: TRBJ2-7; abundance: .; d_gene: .; v_gene: TRBV12-2; CDR3nt: TGTGCAAGTCGCTTAGGACCTTTTACCTCCTACGAGCAGTACTTC; CDR3aa: CASRLGPFTSYEQYF
j_gene: TRBJ2-2; abundance: .; d_gene: TRBD2; v_gene: TRBV7-6; CDR3nt: TGTGCCAGCAGCCCGGGGAGGGGTGGCACCGGGGAGCTGTTTTTT; CDR3aa: CASSPGRGGTGELFF
j_gene: TRBJ2-2; abundance: .; d_gene: TRBD2; v_gene: TRBV9; CDR3nt: TGTGCCAGCAGCGTAGTTAGCGGGAGAGGGGGCACCGGGGAGCTGTTTTTT; CDR3aa: CASSVVSGRGGTGELFF
j_gene: TRBJ1-1; abundance: once; d_gene: .; v_gene: TRBV6-5; CDR3nt: TGTGCCAGCAGTTACGGGGCCACTGAAGCTTTCTTT; CDR3aa: CASSYGATEAFF
j_gene: TRBJ1-1; abundance: .; d_gene: .; v_gene: TRBV4-1; CDR3nt: TGCGCCAGCAGCCAAGATCGCCCGGCAGGGGAGGAGGCTTTCTTT; CDR3aa: CASSQDRPAGEEAFF
j_gene: TRBJ2-7; abundance: few; d_gene: TRBD2; v_gene: TRBV7-7; CDR3nt: TGTGCTAGCAGTAAACTAGCGGGAGACTACGAGCAGTACTTC; CDR3aa: CASSKLAGDYEQYF
j_gene: TRBJ1-2; abundance: .; d_gene: .; v_gene: TRBV12-1; CDR3nt: .; CDR3aa: CASSFKWGTGASNYGYTF
j_gene: TRBJ1-1; abundance: .; d_gene: .; v_gene: TRBV9; CDR3nt: TGTGCCAGCAGCGGGTTGAACACTGAAGCTTTCTTT; CDR3aa: CASSGLNTEAFF
j_gene: TRBJ2-7; abundance: .; d_gene: .; v_gene: TRBV13; CDR3nt: TGTGCCAGCAGCGGAAGGTATTCCAACGAGCAGTACTTC; CDR3aa: CASSGRYSNEQYF
j_gene: TRBJ2-3; abundance: .; d_gene: TRBD2; v_gene: TRBV5-6; CDR3nt: TGTGCCAGCAGCTCCCCGACAGCGGGGGAGTTCTCAGATACGCAGTATTTT; CDR3aa: CASSSPTAGEFSDTQYF
j_gene: TRBJ2-3; abundance: .; d_gene: .; v_gene: TRBV29-1; CDR3nt: TGCAGCGTCCCGTCCGGACCCACAGATACGCAGTATTTT; CDR3aa: CSVPSGPTDTQYF
j_gene: TRBJ1-4; abundance: .; d_gene: TRBD1; v_gene: TRBV18; CDR3nt: TGTGCCAGCTCACCACCGGGACAGGCGGGTGAAAAACTGTTTTTT; CDR3aa: CASSPPGQAGEKLFF
j_gene: TRBJ1-2; abundance: .; d_gene: .; v_gene: TRBV19; CDR3nt: TGTGCCAGTAGTCCCCCGGGGAGGGTGGCCTATGGCTACACCTTC; CDR3aa: CASSPPGRVAYGYTF
j_gene: TRBJ2-7; abundance: .; d_gene: .; v_gene: TRBV6-1; CDR3nt: TGTGCCAGCAGTGAAGTCGGAAGGGGCCACGAGCAGTACTTC; CDR3aa: CASSEVGRGHEQYF
j_gene: TRBJ2-4; abundance: .; d_gene: .; v_gene: TRBV4-1; CDR3nt: TGCGCCAGCAGCCAAGAGGACATGGCCAAAAACATTCAGTACTTC; CDR3aa: CASSQEDMAKNIQYF
j_gene: TRBJ2-1; abundance: once; d_gene: TRBD2; v_gene: TRBV7-3; CDR3nt: TGTGCCAGCAGCTTAATACCCCCCGGGGGAGGGAGGGATGAGCAGTTCTTC; CDR3aa: CASSLIPPGGGRDEQFF
j_gene: TRBJ1-1; abundance: few; d_gene: .; v_gene: TRBV5-1; CDR3nt: TGCGCCAGCAGCTTGGGTAGGCAGTTGAACACTGAAGCTTTCTTT; CDR3aa: CASSLGRQLNTEAFF
j_gene: TRBJ2-7; abundance: few; d_gene: .; v_gene: TRBV4-1; CDR3nt: TGCGCCAGCAGCAACCCACAGGGCGAGCAGTACTTC; CDR3aa: CASSNPQGEQYF
j_gene: TRBJ2-7; abundance: once; d_gene: TRBD2; v_gene: TRBV7-6; CDR3nt: TGTGCCAGCAGCCTCGGGGGGGTTCCCCTCAACGAGCAGTACTTC; CDR3aa: CASSLGGVPLNEQYF
j_gene: TRBJ2-7; abundance: .; d_gene: .; v_gene: TRBV9; CDR3nt: TGTGCCAGCAGCGTAGCGGCGGGGACCTACGAGCAGTACTTC; CDR3aa: CASSVAAGTYEQYF
j_gene: TRBJ1-2; abundance: .; d_gene: .; v_gene: TRBV21-1; CDR3nt: TGTGCCAGCAGGACAGCCTTCAACTATGGCTACACCTTC; CDR3aa: CASRTAFNYGYTF
j_gene: TRBJ1-4; abundance: .; d_gene: TRBD1; v_gene: TRBV7-6; CDR3nt: TGTGCCAGCAGCTTAACCTCCGGACAGGATCCAACTAATGAAAAACTGTTTTTT; CDR3aa: CASSLTSGQDPTNEKLFF
j_gene: TRBJ2-1; abundance: .; d_gene: TRBD2; v_gene: TRBV19; CDR3nt: TGTGCCAGTAGTATTCCTAGCGGGAGGGCGGGGGAGCAGTTCTTC; CDR3aa: CASSIPSGRAGEQFF
j_gene: TRBJ1-4; abundance: .; d_gene: .; v_gene: TRBV5-4; CDR3nt: TGTGCCAGCAGCTGGGATGCTACAACTAATGAAAAACTGTTTTTT; CDR3aa: CASSWDATTNEKLFF
j_gene: TRBJ2-7; abundance: .; d_gene: .; v_gene: TRBV28; CDR3nt: TGTGCCAGCAGTTTATTGTTGAAGGGCAACTACGAGCAGTACTTC; CDR3aa: CASSLLLKGNYEQYF
j_gene: TRBJ2-7; abundance: .; d_gene: .; v_gene: TRBV6-1; CDR3nt: TGTGCCAGCAGTGAAGGTGGGGGTCCCTACGAGCAGTACTTC; CDR3aa: CASSEGGGPYEQYF
j_gene: TRBJ2-2; abundance: .; d_gene: TRBD1; v_gene: TRBV19; CDR3nt: TGTGCCAGCCGCGACAGGGGAACCGGGGAGCTGTTTTTT; CDR3aa: CASRDRGTGELFF
j_gene: TRBJ2-7; abundance: .; d_gene: .; v_gene: TRBV28; CDR3nt: TGTGCCAGCAGTCCCCCCGGATCCTACGAGCAGTACTTC; CDR3aa: CASSPPGSYEQYF
j_gene: TRBJ2-7; abundance: .; d_gene: TRBD1; v_gene: TRBV11-2; CDR3nt: TGTGCCAGCAGGGATGACAGGGGGCCCTACGAGCAGTACTTC; CDR3aa: CASRDDRGPYEQYF
j_gene: TRBJ2-7; abundance: .; d_gene: .; v_gene: TRBV10-3; CDR3nt: TGTGCCATCAGTGAGTCGAAGGGGGAGACCTACGAGCAGTACTTC; CDR3aa: CAISESKGETYEQYF
j_gene: TRBJ2-7; abundance: once; d_gene: .; v_gene: TRBV11-2; CDR3nt: TGTGCCAGCAGCCCCCCCTGGGACTCCTACGAGCAGTACTTC; CDR3aa: CASSPPWDSYEQYF
j_gene: TRBJ1-1; abundance: .; d_gene: TRBD1; v_gene: TRBV5-4; CDR3nt: TGTGCCAGCAGTGCCGACAGGGTGAACACTGAAGCTTTCTTT; CDR3aa: CASSADRVNTEAFF
j_gene: TRBJ2-2; abundance: .; d_gene: .; v_gene: TRBV5-6; CDR3nt: TGTGCCAGCAGCCCCCGGGCGAGGGGCTTGACCGGGGAGCTGTTTTTT; CDR3aa: CASSPRARGLTGELFF
j_gene: TRBJ1-6; abundance: few; d_gene: .; v_gene: TRBV28; CDR3nt: TGTGCCAGCAGTCCCACTCCGGGACGGCCTGATTCACCCCTCCACTTT; CDR3aa: CASSPTPGRPDSPLHF
j_gene: TRBJ1-3; abundance: once; d_gene: .; v_gene: TRBV10-1; CDR3nt: TGCGCCAGCAGTGGGACTCGCCGCTCTGGAAACACCATATATTTT; CDR3aa: CASSGTRRSGNTIYF
j_gene: TRBJ1-2; abundance: .; d_gene: .; v_gene: TRBV19; CDR3nt: TGTGCCAGTCTCGGGGACGTAGACCTCCTCAACTATGGCTACACCTTC; CDR3aa: CASLGDVDLLNYGYTF